Listed here is a single TCR beta chain. These data come from a study of blood T cell repertoires in COVID-19. The recovered donors of Cohort 3 showed two negative PCRs, clearance, or symptom resolution. Profiling relied on immunoSEQ multiplex PCR, and the TCRdb table lists in-frame clones only, not all of them. The sample lists more than 150,000 clones, about 90% seen once, with roughly 7% in the top ten. This CDR3 is built from 13 residues. The V and J ends lost 3 bases and 5 bases respectively, with 8 bases between them. This TCR was recovered from a woman aged 45 to 65 who had recovered from COVID-19. Sequenced material: PBMCs or T cells enriched from blood (not recorded which). This chain uses TRBV12-3 or TRBV12-4 with TRBJ1-5; D unclear. The CDR3 spells CASSFMGDQPQHF. Written as DNA, the CDR3 is TGTGCCAGCAGTTTTATGGGAGATCAGCCCCAGCATTTT.